These 30 T cell receptor beta chains were sequenced from one sample in a study of blood T cell repertoires in COVID-19. Clones were read by immunoSEQ multiplex PCR, and TCRdb kept only the in-frame ones, dropping some. The data show 200,000 or so clones, with about 91% seen just once and approximately 2.3% held by the top ten. The source material was PBMCs or T cells enriched from blood (not recorded which). The receptors derive from a woman between 40 and 55 years old with acute COVID-19.

This chain links TRBV5-1 with TRBJ1-2, with 9 positions matching TRBD1. Per the germline V gene, CDR1 is SGHRS and CDR2 is YFSETQ. V gave up 3 bases and J gave up 4 bases; unmatched junction bases: 7. The CDR3 consists of 15 residues. CDR3 in amino acids: CASSSQSGQGYGYTF. DNA for the CDR3: TGCGCCAGCAGCTCCCAATCGGGACAGGGCTATGGCTACACCTTC.

The CDR3: CASSLVSGWETQYF. As DNA, the CDR3 is TGTGCCAGCAGCTTAGTATCAGGGTGGGAGACCCAGTACTTC. This chain uses TRBV7-2 with TRBJ2-5, with D perhaps TRBD1 (5 bases). With 1 base removed from V and 5 bases from J, the gap between germline ends came to 11 bases. This CDR3 is 14 amino acids long. CDR1 is SGHTA and CDR2 is FQGNSA in the germline V gene.

The gene calls are TRBV4-1 and TRBJ1-3, with 7 bases matching TRBD1. The CDR3 is made up of 17 amino acids. V trimming: 2 bases; J trimming: 3 bases; junction bases outside the gene matches: 10. The germline V gene has CDR1 MGHRA and CDR2 YSYEKL. The CDR3 reads CASSQTNRGLGGNTIYF. CDR3 coding DNA: TGCGCCAGCAGCCAAACTAACAGGGGTCTAGGTGGAAACACCATATATTTT.

To note about this clone: The DNA is left out, because the CDR3 cannot be placed on it with certainty; the CDR3 is given as TCRdb lists it. This sequence joins TRBV7-2 and TRBJ2-7; no check of the table's D call, TRBD2, against the DNA was made. With termini counted, the CDR3 has 18 amino acids. Per the germline V gene, CDR1 is SGHTA and CDR2 is FQGNSA. Here the CDR3 reads CASSLFLLVLLEYYEQYV.

This clone is a singleton in its sample. The chain recombines TRBV24-1 with TRBJ2-1; TRBD2 is a possible D gene (5 bases). CDR3 length: 14 amino acids. V lost 5 bases to trimming and J lost 5 bases, with 12 bases between them. Germline V gene sequence: CDR1 KGHDR, CDR2 SFDVKD. The chain's CDR3 is CATSGSGGNNEQFF. DNA for the CDR3: TGTGCCACCAGTGGATCCGGAGGAAACAATGAGCAGTTCTTC.

The DNA of the CDR3 is TGTGCCATTGATAGGGGAACTGAAGCTTTCTTT. Translation: CAIDRGTEAFF. The chain employs TRBV7-9 and TRBJ1-1; D possibly corresponds to TRBD1 (5 bases). The germline V and J ends were trimmed by 10 bases and 5 bases, with 11 bases remaining between them. This CDR3 is 11 amino acids long. CDR1 and CDR2 (germline): SEHNR, FQNEAQ (reference sequence).

The CDR3 nucleotides are TGCAGCGTTGATGAACCGTCTGAGGGCTACACCTTC. Translating it yields CSVDEPSEGYTF. The chain has TRBV29-1 and TRBJ1-2, with no clear D. The V end lost 3 bases, the J end lost 8 bases, and 13 bases lay between the germline ends. Germline V gene sequence: CDR1 SQVTM, CDR2 ANQGSEA. This CDR3 is 12 amino acids long. Based on the CDR3 plus reference TRBV29-1 and TRBJ1-2, the full variable domain is SAVISQKPSRDICQRGTSLTIQCQVDSQVTMMFWYRQQPGQSLTLIATANQGSEATYESGFVIDKFPISRPNLTFSTLTVSNMSPEDSSIYLCSVDEPSEGYTFGSGTRLTVV.

This clone has a handful of counts. The V and J genes are TRBV5-1 and TRBJ1-4, with D possibly matching TRBD1 (5 bases). The ends were cut back, 5 bases at V and 6 bases at J, with 11 bases in the middle. Germline V CDR1 and CDR2: SGHRS, YFSETQ. This CDR3 has 13 residues. The DNA of the CDR3 is TGCGCCAGCAGTCGGGGAGGGGATGAAAAACTGTTTTTT. Translation gives CASSRGGDEKLFF.

This chain uses TRBV24-1 with TRBJ1-5; weak D call: TRBD1 (6 bases). The CDR3 runs 14 residues. Per the germline V gene, CDR1 is KGHDR and CDR2 is SFDVKD. V lost 3 bases and J lost 4, with 9 bases in between. The CDR3 DNA reads as TGTGCCACCAGTGATCCGAGGGGGAATCAGCCCCAGCATTTT. Translated: CATSDPRGNQPQHF.

The chain joins TRBV7-2 to TRBJ2-5; 10 bases map to TRBD2. With V trimmed by 5 bases and J by 3 bases, 6 bases remained unmatched. The CDR3 runs to 15 residues. Germline CDR1 and CDR2: SGHTA and FQGNSA. As DNA, the CDR3 is TGTGCCAGCAGCACAAGACTAGCGGGCAAAGAGACCCAGTACTTC. Its protein is CASSTRLAGKETQYF.

J is TRBJ1-2 and V is TRBV6-5; TRBD1 might be the D (5 bases). Germline V gene data show CDR1 as MNHEY and CDR2 as SVGAGI. The germline V and J ends were trimmed by 8 bases and 2 bases, with 9 bases remaining between them. The CDR3 covers 12 residues. In DNA, the CDR3 is TGTGCCAGCTGGGGGGGGAACTATGGCTACACCTTC. Translation gives CASWGGNYGYTF.

In its sample, this clone was seen a few times. The CDR3 protein is CASSAGQGISNYGYTF. The CDR3 DNA sequence: TGTGCCAGCAGCGCGGGACAGGGAATTTCTAACTATGGCTACACCTTC. V usage is TRBV5-5 and J usage is TRBJ1-2, with TRBD1 identical over 9 bases. The CDR3 runs 16 residues. Germline loops: CDR1 SGHKS, CDR2 YYEKEE (reference sequence). Unmatched junction bases numbered 7, after V lost 4 bases and J lost 0 bases.

This chain joins TRBV5-1 and TRBJ2-1; 9 nucleotides agree with TRBD2. The CDR3 totals 16 residues. With V trimmed by 0 bases and J by 4 bases, 5 bases remained unmatched. CDR1 and CDR2 from the germline V gene are SGHRS and YFSETQ. The CDR3, as DNA: TGCGCCAGCAGCTTGGTCGCTAGCGGGACATACAATGAGCAGTTCTTC. Translated, it gives CASSLVASGTYNEQFF. The full variable domain, completed using reference TRBV5-1 and TRBJ2-1, is KAGVTQTPRYLIKTRGQQVTLSCSPISGHRSVSWYQQTPGQGLQFLFEYFSETQRNKGNFPGRFSGRQFSNSRSEMNVSTLELGDSALYLCASSLVASGTYNEQFFGPGTRLTVL.

This clone has just one count. The V gene is TRBV5-1, the J gene TRBJ2-3, with unresolved D. Trimming stripped 0 bases from V and 0 bases from J, with 8 bases between. The CDR3 spans 15 residues. The germline V gene has CDR1 SGHRS and CDR2 YFSETQ. As DNA, the CDR3 is TGCGCCAGCAGCTTGGACGGTCTTAGCACAGATACGCAGTATTTT. The encoded protein is CASSLDGLSTDTQYF.

This chain joins TRBV29-1 and TRBJ1-1; D is perhaps TRBD1 (6 bases). The CDR3 covers 12 residues. CDR1 and CDR2 (germline): SQVTM, ANQGSEA. Trimming stripped 6 bases from V and 4 bases from J, with 12 bases between. The CDR3 DNA reads as TGCAGCGTCCTACAGGGTCCCACTGAAGCTTTCTTT. Amino acid sequence: CSVLQGPTEAFF.

This chain links TRBV7-2 with TRBJ1-1; 7 bases line up with TRBD1. Germline V CDR1 and CDR2: SGHTA, FQGNSA. V dropped 0 bases and J dropped 1; count of bases not matched to a gene: 17. This CDR3 contains 20 residues. CDR3 loop: CASSLAGRGQRGYQNTEAFF. CDR3 nucleotide sequence: TGTGCCAGCAGCTTAGCGGGAAGGGGGCAGAGAGGATATCAGAACACTGAAGCTTTCTTT.

The chain has TRBV6-1 and TRBJ2-1; 7 bases match TRBD2. This CDR3 contains 16 residues. The trim removed 3 bases at V and 3 bases at J, leaving 8 bases unmatched. Per germline, CDR1 MNHNS and CDR2 SASEGT. The CDR3 DNA reads as TGTGCCAGCAGTGAGCGGGGGAATACACTCTACAATGAGCAGTTCTTC. Translating it yields CASSERGNTLYNEQFF.

The rearrangement links TRBV5-1 to TRBJ1-2, with D possibly being TRBD1 (6 bases). CDR3 length: 13 residues. Germline V gene sequence: CDR1 SGHRS, CDR2 YFSETQ. V gave up 5 bases and J gave up 5 bases, with 13 bases separating them. CDR3 nucleotide sequence: TGCGCCAGCAGGCAGACAGGCAATTATGGCTACACCTTC. Encoded protein: CASRQTGNYGYTF.

The chain carries TRBV20-1 and TRBJ2-7; D is unclear. Germline CDR1 and CDR2: DFQATT and SNEGSKA (reference sequence). The ends were cut back, 2 bases at V and 3 bases at J, with 5 bases in the middle. The CDR3 length is 11 residues. CDR3 nucleotides: TGCAGTGCTAGAAGCGTCTACGAGCAGTACTTC. It encodes CSARSVYEQYF.

This clone has more than one count but fewer than ten. The CDR3 region is CASSRGASTDTQYF. CDR3 nucleotides: TGTGCCAGCTCACGCGGGGCCAGCACAGATACGCAGTATTTT. The V call is TRBV18, the J call TRBJ2-3, with D perhaps matching TRBD2 (6 bases). The V gene's germline CDR1 is KGHSH and CDR2 LQKENI. Trimming shortened V by 4 bases and J by 0 bases, and 8 bases separated the two germline ends. The CDR3 sequence is 14 residues long.

The CDR3 region is CASSPLPDRAASPLHF. The CDR3, as DNA: TGTGCCAGCTCACCACTTCCGGACAGGGCGGCTTCACCCCTCCACTTT. The chain combines TRBV18 with TRBJ1-6, with 8 bases fitting TRBD1. The CDR3 has 16 amino acids. CDR1 and CDR2 (germline): KGHSH, LQKENI. With V trimmed by 1 base and J by 9 bases, 8 bases remained unmatched.

The V gene is TRBV7-8, the J gene TRBJ1-6, with 8 bases fitting TRBD1. This CDR3 is 15 amino acids long. CDR1 is SGHVS and CDR2 is FQNEAQ in the germline V gene. The V segment lost 5 bases and the J segment 7 bases; nucleotides outside the gene matches: 7. The CDR3 reads CASSPRTGPNSPLHF. The DNA for the CDR3 is TGTGCCAGCAGCCCTAGGACAGGGCCAAATTCACCCCTCCACTTT.

The chain couples TRBV11-2 to TRBJ2-7; 7 bases fit TRBD2. Germline V gene data show CDR1 as SGHAT and CDR2 as FQNNGV. V was pared by 4 bases and J by 3 bases, with 6 bases of the junction left unmatched. The CDR3 loop spans 14 amino acids. CDR3 nucleotides: TGTGCCAGCAGCTCCGACGGGGGGAACTACGAGCAGTACGTC. Residues: CASSSDGGNYEQYV.

This chain connects TRBV27 to TRBJ1-6, with TRBD1 as a possible D gene (5 bases). V gave up 9 bases and J gave up 0 bases, with 21 bases separating them. The germline gives CDR1 MNHEY, CDR2 SMNVEV (reference sequence). The CDR3 is 18 amino acids. The CDR3 DNA reads as TGTGCCAGGGACAAGAGGCGGATTTTACCCTCCTATAATTCACCCCTCCACTTT. Translated: CARDKRRILPSYNSPLHF.

CDR3 amino acids: CASTRTGVNHGNTEAFF. The CDR3, as DNA: TGTGCCAGTACGCGAACGGGGGTTAACCATGGGAACACTGAAGCTTTCTTT. The chain recombines TRBV19 with TRBJ1-1, with a possible D match to TRBD1 (5 bases). In germline, CDR1 is LNHDA, CDR2 SQIVND (reference sequence). V dropped 7 bases and J dropped 1 base, with 22 bases sitting between them. This CDR3 spans 17 amino acids.

The chain recombines TRBV25-1 with TRBJ1-6, with D maybe TRBD1 (6 bases). The V and J ends lost 2 bases and 7 bases respectively, with 12 bases between them. Germline V gene data show CDR1 as MGHDK and CDR2 as SYGVNS. The CDR3 has 15 residues. The CDR3 DNA reads TGTGCCAGCAGTGAAATGGGTGGACAGAATTCACCCCTCCACTTT. Residues: CASSEMGGQNSPLHF.

This clone was seen only once. The chain is built from TRBV6-5 and TRBJ1-6; no reliable D call. Germline-derived CDR1 and CDR2 are MNHEY and SVGAGI. V was shortened by 0 bases and J by 5 bases, with 5 bases between the two germline ends. The length of the CDR3 is 14 residues. CDR3 DNA: TGTGCCAGCAGTTACTCTGAGGATAATTCACCCCTCCACTTT. Amino acid sequence: CASSYSEDNSPLHF.

The CDR3 loop is CASSPVQAFLGREQYF. For the CDR3, the DNA is TGTGCCAGCAGCCCCGTTCAAGCGTTTCTCGGTCGCGAGCAGTACTTC. The V and J genes are TRBV6-2 or TRBV6-3 and TRBJ2-7; D is unresolved. The CDR3 loop spans 16 amino acids. V was clipped by 6 bases and J by 6 bases, with 24 bases between them. Per the germline V gene, CDR1 is MNHEY and CDR2 is SVGEGT.

This sequence joins TRBV7-9 and TRBJ2-2; D is unclear. Germline loops: CDR1 SEHNR, CDR2 FQNEAQ (reference sequence). V gave up 5 bases and J gave up 2 bases, with 15 bases separating them. This CDR3 spans 16 amino acids. The DNA for the CDR3 is TGTGCCAGCAGCCCTCTGCGAGGCGGTAACACCGGGGAGCTGTTTTTT. Translating it yields CASSPLRGGNTGELFF.

The rearrangement uses TRBV4-3 and TRBJ2-2; 11 nucleotides line up with TRBD1. V lost 0 bases, J lost 7 bases, and 10 bases stayed unmatched. Germline assignment: CDR1 LGHNA and CDR2 YSLEER. The CDR3 is 18 amino acids. DNA of the CDR3: TGCGCCAGCAGCCAAGACGCCCTGATTGGGACAGGGGGCGGGGAGCTGTTTTTT. Amino acids: CASSQDALIGTGGGELFF.